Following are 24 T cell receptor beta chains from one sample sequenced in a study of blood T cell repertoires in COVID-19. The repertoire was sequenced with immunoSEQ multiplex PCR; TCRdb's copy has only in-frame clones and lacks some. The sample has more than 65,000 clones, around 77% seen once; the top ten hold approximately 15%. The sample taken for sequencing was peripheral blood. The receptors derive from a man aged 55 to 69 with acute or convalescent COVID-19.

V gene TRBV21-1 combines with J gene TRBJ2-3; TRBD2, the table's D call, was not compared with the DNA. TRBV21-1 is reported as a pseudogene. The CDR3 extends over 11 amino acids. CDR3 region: CASELPDTQYF. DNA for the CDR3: TGTGCCAGCGAACTACCAGATACGCAGTATTTT.

The chain's CDR3 is CASSLGQTGNTIYF. The CDR3 DNA follows: TGTGCCAGCAGCTTAGGACAAACTGGAAACACCATATATTTT. The genes are TRBV7-6 and TRBJ1-3; D not certain. The V gene lost 1 base and the J gene lost 2 bases, with 6 bases spanning the gap. The CDR3 runs to 14 residues. Per the germline V gene, CDR1 is SGHVS and CDR2 is FNYEAQ.

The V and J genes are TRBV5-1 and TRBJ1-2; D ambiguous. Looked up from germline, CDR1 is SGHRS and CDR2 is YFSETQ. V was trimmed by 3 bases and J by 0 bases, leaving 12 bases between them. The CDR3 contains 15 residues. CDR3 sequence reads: CASSSRGRSNYGYTF. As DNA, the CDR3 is TGCGCCAGCAGCTCACGGGGTCGCTCTAACTATGGCTACACCTTC.

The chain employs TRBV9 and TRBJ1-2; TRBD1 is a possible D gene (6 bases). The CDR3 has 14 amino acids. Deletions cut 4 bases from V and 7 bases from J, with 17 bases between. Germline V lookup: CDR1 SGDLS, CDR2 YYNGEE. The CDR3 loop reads CASSPPQGNPGYTF. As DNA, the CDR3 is TGTGCCAGCAGCCCGCCACAGGGTAACCCTGGCTACACCTTC.

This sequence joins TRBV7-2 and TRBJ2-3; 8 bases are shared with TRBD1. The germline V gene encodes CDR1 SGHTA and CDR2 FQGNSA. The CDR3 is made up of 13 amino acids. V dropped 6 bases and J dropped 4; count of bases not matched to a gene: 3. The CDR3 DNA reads TGTGCCAGCAGTAAACAGGGGGCAGATACGCAGTATTTT. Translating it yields CASSKQGADTQYF.

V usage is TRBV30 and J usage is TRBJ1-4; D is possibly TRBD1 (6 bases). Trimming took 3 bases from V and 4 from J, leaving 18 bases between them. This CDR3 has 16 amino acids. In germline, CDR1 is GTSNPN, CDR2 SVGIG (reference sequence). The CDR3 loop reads CAWSTGGLGLNEKLFF. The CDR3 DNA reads TGTGCCTGGAGCACCGGGGGGCTTGGCCTTAATGAAAAACTGTTTTTT.

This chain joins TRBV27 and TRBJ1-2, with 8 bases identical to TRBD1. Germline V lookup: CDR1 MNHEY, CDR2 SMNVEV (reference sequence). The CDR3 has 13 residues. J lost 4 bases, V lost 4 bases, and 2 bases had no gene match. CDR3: CASSYRGTYGYTF. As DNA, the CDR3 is TGTGCCAGCAGTTACAGGGGGACCTATGGCTACACCTTC.

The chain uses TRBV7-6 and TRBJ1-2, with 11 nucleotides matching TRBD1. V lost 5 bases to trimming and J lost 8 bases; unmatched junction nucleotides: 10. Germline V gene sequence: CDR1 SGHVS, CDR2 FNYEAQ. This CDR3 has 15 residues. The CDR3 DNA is TGTGCCAGCAGCACGCGGACAGGGGGCTTAGGCGGCTACACCTTC. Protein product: CASSTRTGGLGGYTF.

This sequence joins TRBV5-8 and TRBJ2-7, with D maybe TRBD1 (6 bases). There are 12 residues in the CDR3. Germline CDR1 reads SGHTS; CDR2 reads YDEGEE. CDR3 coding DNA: TGTGGCCAGGGGATGCAGGGTGACGAGCAGTACTTC. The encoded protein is CGQGMQGDEQYF.

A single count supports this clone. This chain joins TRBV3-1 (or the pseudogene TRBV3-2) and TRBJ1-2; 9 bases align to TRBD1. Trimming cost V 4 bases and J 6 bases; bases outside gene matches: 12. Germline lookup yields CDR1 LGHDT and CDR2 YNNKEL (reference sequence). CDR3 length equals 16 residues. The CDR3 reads CASSREGTGTVDGYTF. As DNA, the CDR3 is TGTGCCAGCAGCCGTGAAGGGACAGGGACAGTGGATGGCTACACCTTC.

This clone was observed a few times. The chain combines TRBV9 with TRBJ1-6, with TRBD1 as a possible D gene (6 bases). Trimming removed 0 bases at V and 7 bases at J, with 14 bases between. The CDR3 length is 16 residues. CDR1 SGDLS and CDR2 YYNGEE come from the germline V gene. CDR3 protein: CASSVGGGARNSPLHF. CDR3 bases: TGTGCCAGCAGCGTAGGAGGGGGGGCTCGGAATTCACCCCTCCACTTT.

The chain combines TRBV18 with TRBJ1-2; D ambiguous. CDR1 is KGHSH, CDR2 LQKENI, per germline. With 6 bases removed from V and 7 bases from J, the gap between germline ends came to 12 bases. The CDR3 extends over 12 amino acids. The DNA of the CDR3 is TGTGCCAGCTCGGAAGGGAGGTTTGGCTACACCTTC. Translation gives CASSEGRFGYTF. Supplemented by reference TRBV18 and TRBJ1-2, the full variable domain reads NAGVMQNPRHLVRRRGQEARLRCSPMKGHSHVYWYRQLPEEGLKFMVYLQKENIIDESGMPKERFSAEFPKEGPSILRIQQVVRGDSAAYFCASSEGRFGYTFGSGTRLTVV.

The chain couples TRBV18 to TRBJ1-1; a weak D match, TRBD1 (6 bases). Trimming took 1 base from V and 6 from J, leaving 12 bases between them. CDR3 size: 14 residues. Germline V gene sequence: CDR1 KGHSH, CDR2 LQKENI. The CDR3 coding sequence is TGTGCCAGCTCACCACTACAGTCAGGGGCTGAAGCTTTCTTT. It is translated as CASSPLQSGAEAFF.

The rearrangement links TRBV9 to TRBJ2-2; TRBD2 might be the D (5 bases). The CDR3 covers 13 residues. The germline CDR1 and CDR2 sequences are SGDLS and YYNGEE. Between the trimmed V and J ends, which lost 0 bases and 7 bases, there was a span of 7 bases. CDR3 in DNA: TGTGCCAGCAGCGTAGATGAGGGCGGGGAGCTGTTTTTT. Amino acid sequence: CASSVDEGGELFF. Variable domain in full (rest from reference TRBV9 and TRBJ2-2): DSGVTQTPKHLITATGQRVTLRCSPRSGDLSVYWYQQSLDQGLQFLIQYYNGEERAKGNILERFSAQQFPDLHSELNLSSLELGDSALYFCASSVDEGGELFFGEGSRLTVL.

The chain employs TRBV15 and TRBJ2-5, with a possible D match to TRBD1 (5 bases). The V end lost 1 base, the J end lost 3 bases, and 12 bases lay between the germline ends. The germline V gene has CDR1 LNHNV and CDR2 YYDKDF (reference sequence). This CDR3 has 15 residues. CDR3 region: CATSRGGRKEETQYF. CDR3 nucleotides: TGTGCCACCAGCAGAGGGGGCAGGAAGGAAGAGACCCAGTACTTC. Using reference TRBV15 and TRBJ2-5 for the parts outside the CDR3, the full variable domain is DAMVIQNPRYQVTQFGKPVTLSCSQTLNHNVMYWYQQKSSQAPKLLFHYYDKDFNNEADTPDNFQSRRPNTSFCFLDIRSPGLGDTAMYLCATSRGGRKEETQYFGPGTRLLVL.

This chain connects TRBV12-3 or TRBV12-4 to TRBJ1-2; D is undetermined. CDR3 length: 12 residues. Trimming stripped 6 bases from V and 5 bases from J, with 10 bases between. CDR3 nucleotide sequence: TGTGCCAGCAGCCCTGGCGGGTATGGCTACACCTTC. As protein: CASSPGGYGYTF.

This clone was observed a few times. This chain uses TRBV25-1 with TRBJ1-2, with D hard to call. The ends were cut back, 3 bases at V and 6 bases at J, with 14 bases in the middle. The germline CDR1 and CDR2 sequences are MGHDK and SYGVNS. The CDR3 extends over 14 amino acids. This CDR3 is CASSDSRDRNGYTF. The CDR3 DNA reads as TGTGCCAGCAGTGATTCCCGGGATCGAAATGGCTACACCTTC.

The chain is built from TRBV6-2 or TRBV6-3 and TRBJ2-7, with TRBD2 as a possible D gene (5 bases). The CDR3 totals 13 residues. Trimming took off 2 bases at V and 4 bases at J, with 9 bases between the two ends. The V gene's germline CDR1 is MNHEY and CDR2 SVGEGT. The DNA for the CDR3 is TGTGCCAGCAGTTACCTACCGGGGTACGAGCAGTACTTC. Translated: CASSYLPGYEQYF.

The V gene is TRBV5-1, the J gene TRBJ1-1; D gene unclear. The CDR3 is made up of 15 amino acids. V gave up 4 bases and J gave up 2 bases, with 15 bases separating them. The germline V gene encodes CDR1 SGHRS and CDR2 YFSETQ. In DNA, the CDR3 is TGCGCCAGCAGCCCTGAGGTGTTGAAAAACACTGAAGCTTTCTTT. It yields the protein CASSPEVLKNTEAFF.

CDR3 loop: CASSQAQSPLHF. CDR3 sequence (DNA): TGTGCCAGCAGCCAAGCACAATCACCCCTCCACTTT. V is TRBV3-1 (or the pseudogene TRBV3-2) and J is TRBJ1-6; no clear D gene. V was clipped by 1 base and J by 10 bases, with 5 bases between them. CDR1 and CDR2 from the germline V gene are LGHDT and YNNKEL (reference sequence). The CDR3 sequence is 12 residues long.

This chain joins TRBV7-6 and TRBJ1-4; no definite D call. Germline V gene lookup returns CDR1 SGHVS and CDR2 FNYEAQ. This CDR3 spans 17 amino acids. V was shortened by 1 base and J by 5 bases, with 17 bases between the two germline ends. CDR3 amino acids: CASSLDGGAGTNEKLFF. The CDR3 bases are TGTGCCAGCAGCTTAGACGGTGGAGCCGGAACAAATGAAAAACTGTTTTTT.

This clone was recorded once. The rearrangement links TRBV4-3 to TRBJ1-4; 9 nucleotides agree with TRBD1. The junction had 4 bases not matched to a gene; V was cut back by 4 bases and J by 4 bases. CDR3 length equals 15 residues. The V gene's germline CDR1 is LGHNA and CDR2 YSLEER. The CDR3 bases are TGCGCCAGCAGCCCCCGGACAGGGGTTAATGAAAAACTGTTTTTT. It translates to CASSPRTGVNEKLFF.

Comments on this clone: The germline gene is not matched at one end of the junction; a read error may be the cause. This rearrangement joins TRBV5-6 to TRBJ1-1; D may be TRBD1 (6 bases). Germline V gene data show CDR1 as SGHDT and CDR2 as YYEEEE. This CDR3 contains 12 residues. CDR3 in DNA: TGTGCCAGCAGCTTGGGAGGGGGAAAGACTTATTTT. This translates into CASSLGGGKTYF.

The CDR3 loop reads CATSPRGPSFGTGELFF. The CDR3 nucleotides are TGTGCCACCAGCCCTAGGGGGCCCTCCTTTGGCACCGGGGAGCTGTTTTTT. V is TRBV15 and J is TRBJ2-2; 7 nucleotides agree with TRBD1. CDR3 length: 17 amino acids. Germline CDR1 reads LNHNV; CDR2 reads YYDKDF (reference sequence). Germline trimming cut 5 bases from V and 4 bases from J; bases unmatched to any gene: 13. Full variable domain (rest looked up from reference TRBV15 and TRBJ2-2): DAMVIQNPRYQVTQFGKPVTLSCSQTLNHNVMYWYQQKSSQAPKLLFHYYDKDFNNEADTPDNFQSRRPNTSFCFLDIRSPGLGDTAMYLCATSPRGPSFGTGELFFGEGSRLTVL.